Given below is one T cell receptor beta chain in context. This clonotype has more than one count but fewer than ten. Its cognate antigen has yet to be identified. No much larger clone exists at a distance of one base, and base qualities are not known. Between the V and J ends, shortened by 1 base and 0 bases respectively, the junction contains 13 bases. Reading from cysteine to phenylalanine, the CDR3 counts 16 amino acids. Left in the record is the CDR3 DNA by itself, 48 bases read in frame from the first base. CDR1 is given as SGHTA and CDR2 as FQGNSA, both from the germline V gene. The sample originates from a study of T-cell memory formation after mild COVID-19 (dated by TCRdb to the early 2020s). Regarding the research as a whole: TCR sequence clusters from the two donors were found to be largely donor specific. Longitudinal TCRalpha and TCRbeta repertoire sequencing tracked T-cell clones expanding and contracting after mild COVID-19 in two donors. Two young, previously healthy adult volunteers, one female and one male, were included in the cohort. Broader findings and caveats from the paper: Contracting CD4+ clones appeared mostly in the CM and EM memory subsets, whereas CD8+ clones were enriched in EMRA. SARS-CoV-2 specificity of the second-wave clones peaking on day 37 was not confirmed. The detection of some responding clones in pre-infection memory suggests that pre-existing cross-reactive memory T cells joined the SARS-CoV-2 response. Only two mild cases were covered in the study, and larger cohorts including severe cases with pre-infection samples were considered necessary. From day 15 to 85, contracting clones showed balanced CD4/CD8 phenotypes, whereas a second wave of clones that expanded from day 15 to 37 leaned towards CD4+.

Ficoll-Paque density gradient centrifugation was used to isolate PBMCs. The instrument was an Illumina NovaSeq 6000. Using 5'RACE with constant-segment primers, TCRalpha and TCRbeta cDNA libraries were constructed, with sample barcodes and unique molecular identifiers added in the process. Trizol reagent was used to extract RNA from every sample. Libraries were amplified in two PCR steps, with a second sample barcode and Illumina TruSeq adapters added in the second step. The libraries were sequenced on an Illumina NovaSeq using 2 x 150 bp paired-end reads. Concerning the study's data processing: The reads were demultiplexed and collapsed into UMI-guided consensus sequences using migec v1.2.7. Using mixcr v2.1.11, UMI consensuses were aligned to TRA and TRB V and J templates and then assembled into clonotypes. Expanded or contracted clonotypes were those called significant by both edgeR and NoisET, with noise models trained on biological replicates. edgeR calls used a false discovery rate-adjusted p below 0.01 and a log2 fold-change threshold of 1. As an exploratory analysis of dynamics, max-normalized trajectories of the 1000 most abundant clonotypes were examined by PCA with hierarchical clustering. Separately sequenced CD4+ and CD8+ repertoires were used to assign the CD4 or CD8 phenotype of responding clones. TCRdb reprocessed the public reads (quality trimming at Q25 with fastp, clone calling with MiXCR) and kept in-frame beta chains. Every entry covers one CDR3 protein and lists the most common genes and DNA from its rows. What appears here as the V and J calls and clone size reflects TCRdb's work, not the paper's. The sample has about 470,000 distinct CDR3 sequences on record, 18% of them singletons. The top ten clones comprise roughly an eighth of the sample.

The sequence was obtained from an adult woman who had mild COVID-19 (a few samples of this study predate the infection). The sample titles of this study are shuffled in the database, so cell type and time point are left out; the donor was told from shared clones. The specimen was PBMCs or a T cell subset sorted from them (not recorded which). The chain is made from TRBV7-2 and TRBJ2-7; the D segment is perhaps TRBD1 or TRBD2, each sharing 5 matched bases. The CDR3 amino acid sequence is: CASSLVGTESSYEQYF. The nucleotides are TGTGCCAGCAGCTTAGTCGGGACCGAGAGCTCCTACGAGCAGTACTTC.